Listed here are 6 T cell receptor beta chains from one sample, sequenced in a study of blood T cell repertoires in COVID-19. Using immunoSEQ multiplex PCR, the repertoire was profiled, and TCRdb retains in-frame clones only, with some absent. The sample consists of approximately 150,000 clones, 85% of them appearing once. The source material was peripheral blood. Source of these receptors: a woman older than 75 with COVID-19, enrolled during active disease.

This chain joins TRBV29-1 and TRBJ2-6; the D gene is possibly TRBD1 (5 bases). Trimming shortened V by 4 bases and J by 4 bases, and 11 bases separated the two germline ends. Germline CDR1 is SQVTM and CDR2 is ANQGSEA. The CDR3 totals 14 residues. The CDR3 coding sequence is TGCAGCGTTGGAGGCAGGGCCGGGGCCAACGTCCTGACTTTC. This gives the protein CSVGGRAGANVLTF.

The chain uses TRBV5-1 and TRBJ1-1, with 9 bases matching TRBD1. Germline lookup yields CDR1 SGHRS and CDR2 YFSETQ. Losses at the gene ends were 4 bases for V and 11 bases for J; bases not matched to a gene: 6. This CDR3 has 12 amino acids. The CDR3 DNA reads TGCGCCAGCAGCATGGACAGGGGATTGGCTTTCTTT. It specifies CASSMDRGLAFF.

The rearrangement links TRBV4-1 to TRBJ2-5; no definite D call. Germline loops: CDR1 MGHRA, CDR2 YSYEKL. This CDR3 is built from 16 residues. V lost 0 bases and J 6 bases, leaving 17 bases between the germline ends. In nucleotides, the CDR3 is TGCGCCAGCAGCCAAGATACCGGTCCGAAGAAGAAGACCCAGTACTTC. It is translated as CASSQDTGPKKKTQYF.

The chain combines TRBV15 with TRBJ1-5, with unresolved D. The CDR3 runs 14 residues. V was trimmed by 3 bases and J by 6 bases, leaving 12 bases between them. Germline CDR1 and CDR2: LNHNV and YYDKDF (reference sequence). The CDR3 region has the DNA TGTGCCACCAGCAGGGGGAGCAACGTTCAGCCCCAGCATTTT. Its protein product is CATSRGSNVQPQHF.

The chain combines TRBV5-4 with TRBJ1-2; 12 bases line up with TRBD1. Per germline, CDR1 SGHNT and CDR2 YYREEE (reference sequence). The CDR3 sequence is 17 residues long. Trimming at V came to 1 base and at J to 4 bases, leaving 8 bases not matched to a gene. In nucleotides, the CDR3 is TGTGCCAGCAGCTTGCTGGGACAGGGGGCCTATCGCTATGGCTACACCTTC. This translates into CASSLLGQGAYRYGYTF. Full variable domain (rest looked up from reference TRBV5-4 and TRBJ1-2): ETGVTQSPTHLIKTRGQQVTLRCSSQSGHNTVSWYQQALGQGPQFIFQYYREEENGRGNFPPRFSGLQFPNYSSELNVNALELDDSALYLCASSLLGQGAYRYGYTFGSGTRLTVV.

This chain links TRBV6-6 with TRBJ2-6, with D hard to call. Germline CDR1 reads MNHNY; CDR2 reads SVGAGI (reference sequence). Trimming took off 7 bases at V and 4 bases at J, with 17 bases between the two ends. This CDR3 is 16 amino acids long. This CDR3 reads CASNTPPGTGANVLTF. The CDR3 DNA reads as TGTGCCAGCAACACTCCGCCAGGAACCGGGGCCAACGTCCTGACTTTC.